Below, one T cell receptor (beta chain) is given with its context. Sequenced by immunoSEQ multiplex PCR; TCRdb stores in-frame clones only, minus some. The table lists about 140,000 clones, roughly 92% of them singletons. This record comes from a study of control samples from healthy donors and cancer patients. Trimming cost V 2 bases and J 5 bases, with 13 bases left between them. This CDR3 is 16 amino acids long. Germline V gene data show CDR1 as MGHDK and CDR2 as SYGVNS. This clonotype originated in a man aged 25-45 years in good health. The sequenced sample was blood. The chain uses TRBV25-1 and TRBJ1-6; D is uncertain. For the CDR3, the DNA is TGTGCCAGCAGTGAAGTCATGGGGATTGATAATTCACCCCTCCACTTT. As protein: CASSEVMGIDNSPLHF.